This T cell receptor (beta chain) was observed in a study of cytomegalovirus exposure and HLA in healthy donors. Healthy bone marrow donors made up the donor group. As regards this clone: Antigen: not known.

V was clipped by 3 bases and J by 0 bases, with 9 bases between them. The CDR3 is 14 residues long. From germline, CDR1 is SEHNR and CDR2 FQNEAQ (reference sequence). Study-level findings and limits: As was reported, the classifier diagnosed cytomegalovirus status with high specificity and sensitivity.

PCR used 60 Vbeta primers and 13 Jbeta primers. TCRdb's copy holds only in-frame clones and misses some; the assay was immunoSEQ multiplex PCR. The top ten hold approximately 4% of the sample, which has about 140,000 clones, approximately 80% seen once. This clonotype was obtained from a man between 18 and 35 years old in good health and CMV-seronegative. The material sequenced was PBMCs. The chain is built from TRBV7-9 and TRBJ2-7; D is perhaps TRBD1 (6 bases). As DNA, the CDR3 is TGTGCCAGCAGCTTGACAGGAAGCTCCTACGAGCAGTACTTC. This encodes CASSLTGSSYEQYF.